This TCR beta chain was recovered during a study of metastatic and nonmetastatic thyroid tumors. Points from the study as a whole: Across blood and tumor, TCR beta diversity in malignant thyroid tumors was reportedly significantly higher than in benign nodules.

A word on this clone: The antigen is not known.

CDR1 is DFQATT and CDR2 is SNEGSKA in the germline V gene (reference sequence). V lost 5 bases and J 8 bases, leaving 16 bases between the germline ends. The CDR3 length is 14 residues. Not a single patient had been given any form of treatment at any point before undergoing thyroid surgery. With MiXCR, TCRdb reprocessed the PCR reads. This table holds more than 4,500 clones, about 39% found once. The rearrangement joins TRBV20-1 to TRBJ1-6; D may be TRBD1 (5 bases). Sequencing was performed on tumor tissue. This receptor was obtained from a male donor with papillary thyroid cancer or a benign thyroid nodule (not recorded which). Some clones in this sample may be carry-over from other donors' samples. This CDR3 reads CSAPPQGMDSPLHF. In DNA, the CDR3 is TGCAGTGCTCCTCCCCAGGGCATGGATTCACCCCTCCACTTT.